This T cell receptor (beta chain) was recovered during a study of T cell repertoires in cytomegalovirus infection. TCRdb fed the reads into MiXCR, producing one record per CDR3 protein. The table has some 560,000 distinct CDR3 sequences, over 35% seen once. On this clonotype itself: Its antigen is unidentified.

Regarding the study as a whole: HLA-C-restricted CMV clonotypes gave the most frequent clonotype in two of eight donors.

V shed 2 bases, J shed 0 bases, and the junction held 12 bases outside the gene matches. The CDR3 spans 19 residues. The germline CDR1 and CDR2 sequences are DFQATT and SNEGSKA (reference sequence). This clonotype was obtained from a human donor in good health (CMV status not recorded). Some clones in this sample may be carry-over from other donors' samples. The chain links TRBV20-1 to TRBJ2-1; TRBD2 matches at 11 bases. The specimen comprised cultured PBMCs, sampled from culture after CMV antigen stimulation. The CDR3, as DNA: TGCAGTGCTAGATCTACTCTAGCGGGGGGCCCTAGCTCCTACAATGAGCAGTTCTTC. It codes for CSARSTLAGGPSSYNEQFF.